The present entry profiles one TCR beta chain with its context. The sample is drawn from a study of T cell changes during pregnancy in multiple sclerosis. The CDR3 runs to 14 residues. Per germline, CDR1 SQVTM and CDR2 ANQGSEA. Trimming cost V 6 bases and J 4 bases; bases outside gene matches: 7. Some clones are missing from TCRdb's copy, which holds only in-frame ones; the method was immunoSEQ multiplex PCR. The sample yields 25,000 to 30,000 clones, 85% seen once. This receptor was identified in a female donor with multiple sclerosis, enrolled in a pregnancy study. The V gene is TRBV29-1, the J gene TRBJ2-2; TRBD2 matches 8 bases. The sequencing used CD8+ T cells from peripheral blood mononuclear cells, collected after pregnancy. The CDR3 nucleotides read TGCAGCGTGTACGGGGGGGCGTCCACCGGGGAGCTGTTTTTT. Amino acid sequence: CSVYGGASTGELFF.